A selection of T cell receptor beta chains follows, all from one sample in a study of cytomegalovirus exposure and HLA in healthy donors. Libraries were prepared by immunoSEQ multiplex PCR; TCRdb keeps only in-frame clonotypes and omits some of them. This sample has around 170,000 clones, with over 70% found just once. Sequencing was carried out using PBMCs. These receptors came from a woman aged 40-49 years in good health and CMV-seropositive. The CDR3 runs from the conserved cysteine through the conserved F or W. Fields, in order: clone size, J gene, D gene, V gene, CDR3 DNA, CDR3 protein. D genes are given only for firm matches. Not all rows give a size; the values are once, few, many and, for expanded clones, a class.

NA,TRBJ2-2,NA,TRBV30,TGTGCCTGGAACCCCGACGCGGCCGGGGAGCTGTTTTTT,CAWNPDAAGELFF
few,TRBJ2-7,TRBD2,TRBV19,TGTGCCAGTAGTACCTCCCGGGAGGGGGAGCAGTACTTC,CASSTSREGEQYF
NA,TRBJ1-2,NA,TRBV27,TGTGCCGTAGGGAACAGGGTCGATGGCTACACCTTC,CAVGNRVDGYTF
NA,TRBJ1-2,TRBD1,TRBV5-4,TGTGCCAGCAGCGCGGGGACAGGTAAAGCCCTCTATGGCTACACCTTC,CASSAGTGKALYGYTF
NA,TRBJ1-2,NA,TRBV5-6,TGTGCCAGCAGACGGGAGTTCCTGTCCCTCGGTAACTATGGCTACACCTTC,CASRREFLSLGNYGYTF
NA,TRBJ2-5,TRBD2,TRBV19,TGTGCCAGTAGTATAGATGTACAAGCGGGGAAAGAGACCCAGTACTTC,CASSIDVQAGKETQYF
NA,TRBJ1-1,NA,TRBV7-6,TGTGCCAGCAGCTCCCAGCTGGGCACCACTGAAGCTTTCTTT,CASSSQLGTTEAFF
once,TRBJ1-1,TRBD1,TRBV5-1,TGCGCCAGCAGCTTCGTCCCGACAGGGTTTAGTACTGAAGCTTTCTTT,CASSFVPTGFSTEAFF
NA,TRBJ1-2,TRBD1,TRBV7-9,TGTGCCAGCAGCTTCACTAACGACAGGGACCGTGGCTACACCTTC,CASSFTNDRDRGYTF
NA,TRBJ2-5,TRBD2,TRBV9,TGTGCCAGCAGCGTCGCTAGCGGGGGGCTCCAAGAGACCCAGTACTTC,CASSVASGGLQETQYF
NA,TRBJ2-1,TRBD2,TRBV5-1,TGCGCCAGCAGCTTGTGGGTAGCGGGGGTGAATGAGCAGTTCTTC,CASSLWVAGVNEQFF
NA,TRBJ1-2,TRBD1,TRBV7-9,TGTTCCAGCAGCTTAGTGGGACAGGGAGCGGTAGTATATGGCTACACCTTC,CSSSLVGQGAVVYGYTF
NA,TRBJ1-4,NA,TRBV7-8,TGTGCCAGCAGCTTCGGCCGGGGATCTGAAAAACTGTTTTTT,CASSFGRGSEKLFF
NA,TRBJ2-7,TRBD1,TRBV14,TGTGCCAGCAGCGCCCAGGGACAGGAAGCCTACGAGCAGTACTTC,CASSAQGQEAYEQYF
NA,TRBJ1-3,NA,TRBV6-1,TGTGCCAGCAGTGAATTTGGGCAGGTGCCCAACACCATATATTTT,CASSEFGQVPNTIYF
NA,TRBJ2-3,NA,TRBV27,TGTGCCAGCAGTTTATCAGGCGGTTACACAGATACGCAGTATTTT,CASSLSGGYTDTQYF
NA,TRBJ1-1,TRBD1,TRBV7-2,TGTGCCAGCAGCTTGATGACAGGGGAGTTGAACACTGAAGCTTTCTTT,CASSLMTGELNTEAFF
NA,TRBJ1-4,TRBD1,TRBV5-1,TGCGCCAGCAGCCTAGGGGGCCAAGCTGAAAAACTGTTTTTT,CASSLGGQAEKLFF
once,TRBJ2-2,TRBD1,TRBV5-1,TGCGCCAGCAGCTGGGGGACAGTCACCGGGGAGCTGTTTTTT,CASSWGTVTGELFF
NA,TRBJ2-7,NA,TRBV6-6,TGTGCCAGCAAGGAACAGTCCTACGAGCAGTACTTC,CASKEQSYEQYF
NA,TRBJ1-1,TRBD1,TRBV5-6,TGTGCCAGCGGGACAGGCACCGGTGAAGCTTTCTTT,CASGTGTGEAFF
NA,TRBJ1-1,NA,TRBV5-1,TGCGCCAGCAGCTTTCAGGCGAACACTGAAGCTTTCTTT,CASSFQANTEAFF
few,TRBJ2-7,TRBD1,TRBV6-6,TGTGCCAGCACCCGGACAGGGGTATCCTACGAGCAGTACTTC,CASTRTGVSYEQYF
NA,TRBJ1-2,NA,TRBV13,TGTGCCAGCAGCTACTTGACAGATTATGGCTACACCTTC,CASSYLTDYGYTF
NA,TRBJ1-5,TRBD1,TRBV5-1,TGCGCCAGGGTTGAGACAGGGCTCGAGCCCCAGCATTTT,CARVETGLEPQHF
NA,TRBJ2-1,NA,TRBV30,TGTGCCTGGAGTGTTGGGAATAGCGATGAGCAGTTCTTC,CAWSVGNSDEQFF
NA,TRBJ2-1,NA,TRBV27,TGTGCCAGCAGTTTATCGTGGGGGCACAATGAGCAGTTCTTC,CASSLSWGHNEQFF
few,TRBJ2-1,TRBD2,TRBV11-3,TGTGCCAGCAGCCCCACCCCGGGGGGAAACAATGAGCAGTTCTTC,CASSPTPGGNNEQFF
NA,TRBJ1-1,NA,TRBV6-6,TGTGCCAGCAGTGCCCCGTCCCGCGGAACTGAAGCTTTCTTT,CASSAPSRGTEAFF
NA,TRBJ1-2,NA,TRBV29-1,TGCAGCGTTGAAAGGCAGGGGATCCCTAACTATGGCTACACCTTC,CSVERQGIPNYGYTF
NA,TRBJ1-5,NA,TRBV21-1,TGTGCCAGCAGCGCGCTCCCGGACAGGGCTTTCAATCAGCCCCAGCATTTT,CASSALPDRAFNQPQHF
NA,TRBJ2-1,NA,TRBV11-3,TGTGCCAGCAGCTTAGGAGGGGGATCTAAGTACAATGAGCAGTTCTTC,CASSLGGGSKYNEQFF
once,TRBJ1-2,NA,TRBV25-1,TGTGCCAGCAGTGAAGACAGATCCGGAACCTATGGCTACACCTTC,CASSEDRSGTYGYTF
NA,TRBJ2-2,NA,TRBV5-4,TGTGCCAGCAGCTTGGAACAGGTGTCCGGGGAGCTGTTTTTT,CASSLEQVSGELFF
few,TRBJ1-2,NA,TRBV2,TGTGCCAGTAGCGGAGGGCCTAACTATGGCTACACCTTC,CASSGGPNYGYTF
NA,TRBJ2-1,NA,TRBV14,TGTGCCAGCAGCCACCTTGGCCAAGAGCAGTTCTTC,CASSHLGQEQFF
NA,TRBJ1-2,TRBD1,TRBV25-1,TGTGCCAGCAGTTCCCAGGGGGCGCAGGGCTACACCTTC,CASSSQGAQGYTF
NA,TRBJ1-2,NA,TRBV6-5,TGTGCCAGCAGTTATGGGCAGCTTAACTATGGCTACACCTTC,CASSYGQLNYGYTF
NA,TRBJ2-1,NA,TRBV6-6,TGTGCCAGCAGTTACGGCGGGATGGGGACTGTTAATGAGCAGTTCTTC,CASSYGGMGTVNEQFF
NA,TRBJ2-7,NA,TRBV5-1,TGCGCCAGCAGCTTGGGGTTCAGGGGTTCCGAGCAGTACTTC,CASSLGFRGSEQYF
NA,TRBJ2-3,NA,TRBV28,TGTGCCAGCCAGCAGGCCCGAAGCGGAGATACGCAGTATTTT,CASQQARSGDTQYF
NA,TRBJ2-2,NA,TRBV30,TGTGCCTGGAGTGTATTGCGCAACACCGGGGAGCTGTTTTTT,CAWSVLRNTGELFF
NA,TRBJ1-3,NA,TRBV7-9,TGTTCCAGCAGCCCTAACGGAAACACCATATATTTT,CSSSPNGNTIYF
once,TRBJ2-3,TRBD2,TRBV9,TGTGCCAGCAGCCCCCGGGGGGATTCACTCACAGATACGCAGTATTTT,CASSPRGDSLTDTQYF
few,TRBJ1-2,TRBD1,TRBV7-3,TGTGCCAGCAGCCTGGACAGGGGTTCGGTTTATGGCTACACCTTC,CASSLDRGSVYGYTF
NA,TRBJ2-7,TRBD1,TRBV6-6,TGTGCCAGCAGTAGGACAGGGGAAACCTACGAGCAGTACTTC,CASSRTGETYEQYF